These 27 T cell receptor beta chains share one sample of origin, sequenced in a study of T-cell reconstitution after alpha-beta-depleted transplantation in children. The TCRbeta library incorporated unique molecular identifiers. TCRdb fed the PCR reads into MiXCR, producing one record per CDR3 protein. The profile shows about 140,000 distinct CDR3 sequences, more than 8% of them singletons. The sample was PBMCs, mostly from graft donor cells, taken 180 days after TCRalphabeta/CD19-depleted stem cell transplant. These receptors all come from a female patient aged 2-9 years who had a stem cell transplant for congenital amegakaryocytic thrombocytopenia, so the T cells may come from the graft donor.

This clonotype was counted only a few times. The chain has TRBV19 and TRBJ1-4; no firm D call. The germline CDR1 and CDR2 sequences are LNHDA and SQIVND (reference sequence). The V and J ends lost 2 bases and 6 bases respectively, with 10 bases between them. The CDR3 has 14 amino acids. The CDR3: CASSITDGYEKLFF. DNA of the CDR3: TGTGCCAGTAGTATAACGGACGGCTATGAAAAACTGTTTTTT.

This clonotype was counted only a few times. The final CDR3 position lacks the conserved phenylalanine or tryptophan, pointing to a likely read error. The chain employs TRBV6-5 and TRBJ1-4; tentative D call: TRBD1 (5 bases). The CDR3 has 15 amino acids. In germline, CDR1 is MNHEY, CDR2 SVGAGI. With 2 bases removed from V and 4 bases from J, the gap between germline ends came to 11 bases. The CDR3 DNA reads TGTGCCAGCAGTTACCTTCCAGGGTTTAATGAAAAACTGTTTTTG. It encodes CASSYLPGFNEKLFL.

This clonotype occurred a few times. The chain combines TRBV5-1 with TRBJ1-1; D gene ambiguous. V was trimmed by 7 bases and J by 10 bases, leaving 11 bases between them. This CDR3 comprises 10 residues. In germline, CDR1 is SGHRS, CDR2 YFSETQ. In DNA form, the CDR3 reads TGCGCCAGCTCCTACCGCCGAGCTTTCTTT. It yields the protein CASSYRRAFF. The variable domain in full, completed from reference TRBV5-1 and TRBJ1-1, reads KAGVTQTPRYLIKTRGQQVTLSCSPISGHRSVSWYQQTPGQGLQFLFEYFSETQRNKGNFPGRFSGRQFSNSRSEMNVSTLELGDSALYLCASSYRRAFFGQGTRLTVV.

This clonotype was recorded at least ten times. V and J are TRBV5-6 and TRBJ1-6; TRBD1 is a possible D gene (5 bases). V was pared by 2 bases and J by 5 bases, with 11 bases between. The CDR3 has 15 amino acids. Germline CDR1 SGHDT, CDR2 YYEEEE. The CDR3 reads CASSLPGLDNSPLHF. The CDR3 bases are TGTGCCAGCAGCTTACCGGGACTGGATAATTCACCCCTCCACTTT.

This rearrangement joins TRBV4-1 to TRBJ2-3; possibly TRBD1 or TRBD2 for D (5 bases each). Trimming cost V 2 bases and J 0 bases, with 12 bases left between them. CDR1 is MGHRA, CDR2 YSYEKL, per germline. The CDR3 covers 16 residues. CDR3 in DNA: TGCGCCAGCAGCCAACCCCGGGACCGAAGCACAGATACGCAGTATTTT. The encoded protein is CASSQPRDRSTDTQYF.

V gene TRBV7-9 combines with J gene TRBJ2-2; D is possibly TRBD1 (6 bases). Germline V gene lookup returns CDR1 SEHNR and CDR2 FQNEAQ (reference sequence). CDR3 size: 15 residues. Deletions cut 5 bases from V and 7 bases from J, with 17 bases between. This chain's CDR3 is CASSRHRADNGELFF. Written as DNA, the CDR3 is TGTGCCAGCAGCCGCCACAGGGCTGATAACGGGGAGCTGTTTTTT.

This clonotype was seen ten or more times. The CDR3 sequence is CASSWTNQISYEQYF. As DNA, the CDR3 is TGTGCCAGCAGTTGGACTAATCAGATCTCCTACGAGCAGTACTTC. V and J are TRBV12-3 or TRBV12-4 and TRBJ2-7; perhaps TRBD2 as D (6 bases). The CDR3 is made up of 15 amino acids. Deletions cut 4 bases from V and 0 bases from J, with 13 bases between.

This clonotype has ten or more counts. This chain links TRBV29-1 with TRBJ2-7, with a possible D match to TRBD1 (5 bases). Germline V gene sequence: CDR1 SQVTM, CDR2 ANQGSEA. V lost 6 bases to trimming and J lost 1 base, with 7 bases between them. The CDR3 totals 11 residues. In nucleotides, the CDR3 is TGCAGCGTGGGGCGGTCCTACGAGCAGTACTTC. Translated, it gives CSVGRSYEQYF.

This clonotype was picked up many times. This chain uses TRBV10-3 with TRBJ2-1, with 7 bases matching TRBD1. V shed 8 bases, J shed 0 bases, and the junction held 7 bases outside the gene matches. Per the germline V gene, CDR1 is ENHRY and CDR2 is SYGVKD. This CDR3 region has 15 residues. Written as DNA, the CDR3 is TGTGCCATCGACCCGACAGGGAGCTCCTACAATGAGCAGTTCTTC. This encodes CAIDPTGSSYNEQFF.

This clonotype showed up many times. The chain joins TRBV2 to TRBJ2-1; 12 bases are a match to TRBD2. Germline lookup yields CDR1 SNHLY and CDR2 FYNNEI. This CDR3 comprises 15 residues. V was pared by 6 bases and J by 2 bases, with 2 bases of the junction left unmatched. Here the CDR3 reads CASRASGGAYNEQFF. The DNA for the CDR3 is TGTGCCAGCAGGGCTAGCGGGGGGGCCTACAATGAGCAGTTCTTC. Using reference TRBV2 and TRBJ2-1 for the parts outside the CDR3, the full variable domain is EPEVTQTPSHQVTQMGQEVILRCVPISNHLYFYWYRQILGQKVEFLVSFYNNEISEKSEIFDDQFSVERPDGSNFTLKIRSTKLEDSAMYFCASRASGGAYNEQFFGPGTRLTVL.

Comments on this clonotype: A read error may be the cause here, since a much bigger clone is one base away. The gene calls are TRBV20-1 and TRBJ2-7, with D unclear. Trimming took off 0 bases at V and 4 bases at J, with 16 bases between the two ends. This CDR3 contains 15 residues. CDR1 is DFQATT, CDR2 SNEGSKA, per germline (reference sequence). The CDR3: CSARDQDGTPYEQYF. The CDR3 DNA reads as TGCAGTGCTAGAGACCAGGACGGAACCCCTTACGAGCAGTACTTC.

This clonotype was detected a few times. The chain couples TRBV18 to TRBJ2-1, with D maybe TRBD2 (5 bases). Trimming took 3 bases from V and 0 from J, leaving 9 bases between them. Looked up from germline, CDR1 is KGHSH and CDR2 is LQKENI. The CDR3 has 15 residues. In nucleotides, the CDR3 is TGTGCCAGCTCACCGTTTGGGAGCTCCTACAATGAGCAGTTCTTC. Amino acids: CASSPFGSSYNEQFF.

This clonotype was picked up many times. This chain joins TRBV7-2 and TRBJ1-1, with no clear D. Germline lookup yields CDR1 SGHTA and CDR2 FQGNSA. V was cut by 2 bases and J by 0 bases, with 7 bases left in between. This CDR3 spans 14 amino acids. The CDR3 DNA follows: TGTGCCAGCAGCTTAAGGGCAGTGAACACTGAAGCTTTCTTT. This gives the protein CASSLRAVNTEAFF.

This clonotype came up a few times. The chain links TRBV6-1 to TRBJ2-5; TRBD2 aligns across 8 bases. The CDR3 extends over 18 amino acids. Per the germline V gene, CDR1 is MNHNS and CDR2 is SASEGT. The V segment lost 0 bases and the J segment 2 bases; nucleotides outside the gene matches: 11. CDR3 protein: CASSEALLAGGTQETQYF. The CDR3 DNA is TGTGCCAGCAGTGAAGCGCTTCTCGCGGGAGGTACACAAGAGACCCAGTACTTC.

This clonotype was detected many times. J is TRBJ2-3 and V is TRBV10-3, with 8 bases identical to TRBD2. There are 18 residues in the CDR3. V lost 4 bases and J lost 1; bases outside the gene matches: 13. In germline, CDR1 is ENHRY, CDR2 SYGVKD. In DNA, the CDR3 is TGTGCCATCAGTGTAAGAATCCCCGGGGGGGCCGGCACAGATACGCAGTATTTT. Protein: CAISVRIPGGAGTDTQYF.

Concerning this clonotype: At one of its ends the junction is not consistent with the germline gene, which may arise from a read error. The CDR3 sequence is CGARRGDQPQHF. DNA for the CDR3: TGCGGTGCTAGACGGGGGGATCAGCCCCAGCATTTT. The chain links TRBV20-1 to TRBJ1-5; maybe TRBD1 (5 bases). This CDR3 is 12 amino acids long. Germline CDR1 DFQATT, CDR2 SNEGSKA (reference sequence).

In its sample, this clonotype was seen many times. The V and J genes are TRBV20-1 and TRBJ1-4; tentative D call: TRBD1 (5 bases). Per germline, CDR1 DFQATT and CDR2 SNEGSKA (reference sequence). Trimming pared 1 base from V and 3 bases from J, leaving 9 bases between. The length of the CDR3 is 14 residues. CDR3 loop: CSARAGRPNEKLFF. CDR3 in DNA: TGCAGTGCTAGAGCGGGACGGCCTAATGAAAAACTGTTTTTT.

This clonotype was observed at least ten times. The gene calls are TRBV20-1 and TRBJ2-3, with 10 positions matching TRBD2. The CDR3 runs 13 residues. V lost 2 bases, J lost 4 bases, and 0 bases stayed unmatched. Germline lookup yields CDR1 DFQATT and CDR2 SNEGSKA (reference sequence). In nucleotides, the CDR3 is TGCAGTGCTAGACTAGCGGGAGCAGATACGCAGTATTTT. This sequence encodes CSARLAGADTQYF.

This clonotype was recorded a few times. The CDR3 bases are TGTGCCAGCAGCTGGGGAGACAGCCCGGGGGGCTACACCTTC. This encodes CASSWGDSPGGYTF. The J gene is TRBJ1-2, the V gene TRBV5-6; tentative D call: TRBD1 (5 bases). V lost 3 bases to trimming and J lost 8 bases, with 17 bases between them. Germline assignment: CDR1 SGHDT and CDR2 YYEEEE. The CDR3 covers 14 residues.

This chain joins TRBV4-3 and TRBJ1-2; TRBD1 matches at 10 bases. CDR3 length: 13 amino acids. With 5 bases clipped from V and 8 bases from J, the junction kept 5 bases outside the gene matches. CDR1 is LGHNA and CDR2 is YSLEER in the germline V gene. CDR3 sequence: CASSDRGRRGYTF. The CDR3 DNA reads TGCGCCAGCAGCGACAGGGGGCGTCGCGGCTACACCTTC.

Many counts were recorded for this clonotype. V is TRBV5-1 and J is TRBJ1-1, with TRBD1 identical over 8 bases. CDR3 length: 14 residues. Germline V lookup: CDR1 SGHRS, CDR2 YFSETQ. The V and J ends lost 4 bases and 5 bases, in that order; junction bases with no gene match: 7. The CDR3 region has the DNA TGCGCCAGCAGCCCCCGGGACAGGCGGACTGAAGCTTTCTTT. This sequence encodes CASSPRDRRTEAFF.

This clonotype was detected only a few times. The rearrangement uses TRBV5-1 and TRBJ1-2; TRBD1 agrees at 9 bases. Germline trimming cut 0 bases from V and 2 bases from J; bases unmatched to any gene: 5. CDR1 and CDR2 from the germline V gene are SGHRS and YFSETQ. This CDR3 has 16 residues. This chain's CDR3 is CASSLAGQGGNYGYTF. The CDR3 coding sequence is TGCGCCAGCAGCTTGGCGGGACAGGGAGGAAACTATGGCTACACCTTC.

V and J are TRBV19 and TRBJ2-1; D not certain. This CDR3 has 15 residues. Germline CDR1 reads LNHDA; CDR2 reads SQIVND (reference sequence). The V end was cut by 3 bases, the J end by 3 bases, with 12 bases between. Here the CDR3 DNA reads TGTGCCAGTAGTATCCGAGAGCTGGTCTACAATGAGCAGTTCTTC. It yields the protein CASSIRELVYNEQFF.

This clonotype was recorded many times. The V gene is TRBV10-3, the J gene TRBJ2-1; D is undetermined. The CDR3 runs 13 residues. CDR1 ENHRY and CDR2 SYGVKD come from the germline V gene. V lost 3 bases and J lost 6, with 9 bases in between. The CDR3 reads CAISERLGNEQFF. The CDR3 DNA sequence: TGTGCCATCAGTGAACGGCTGGGCAATGAGCAGTTCTTC.

This clonotype was recorded at least ten times. The CDR3: CSARDLAGNLEAFF. The CDR3 nucleotides read TGCAGTGCTAGAGATTTGGCAGGCAACCTTGAAGCTTTCTTT. V usage is TRBV20-1 and J usage is TRBJ1-1; unclear D gene. Trimming cost V 0 bases and J 7 bases, with 15 bases left between them. The germline V gene has CDR1 DFQATT and CDR2 SNEGSKA (reference sequence). This CDR3 is built from 14 residues.

The rearrangement joins TRBV6-1 to TRBJ2-1; D is undetermined. The CDR3 is 15 amino acids. Germline assignment: CDR1 MNHNS and CDR2 SASEGT. V was trimmed by 10 bases and J by 4 bases, leaving 20 bases between them. This chain's CDR3 is CATAYRSISYNEQFF. CDR3 nucleotide sequence: TGTGCCACCGCGTACCGATCCATAAGTTACAATGAGCAGTTCTTC.

The chain combines TRBV12-5 with TRBJ2-7; D assignment may be TRBD1 or TRBD2 (5 bases each). CDR3 length equals 14 residues. Per the germline V gene, CDR1 is LGHNT and CDR2 is FRNRAP. Between the trimmed V and J ends, which lost 6 bases and 3 bases, there was a span of 15 bases. CDR3 protein: CASGRGRPIYEQYF. The CDR3 nucleotides read TGTGCTAGTGGGAGGGGCCGACCGATCTACGAGCAGTACTTC. Looking up the rest from reference TRBV12-5 and TRBJ2-7 gives the full variable domain: DARVTQTPRHKVTEMGQEVTMRCQPILGHNTVFWYRQTMMQGLELLAYFRNRAPLDDSGMPKDRFSAEMPDATLATLKIQPSEPRDSAVYFCASGRGRPIYEQYFGPGTRLTVT.